A selection of T cell receptor beta chains follows, all from one sample in a study of a mutant IDH1 vaccine in newly diagnosed glioma. Here immunoSEQ multiplex PCR was the method, and the copy in TCRdb shows in-frame clones only, minus some. This table holds some 68,000 clones, 79% found once. This material consisted of PBMCs, taken from a glioma patient treated with radiotherapy, temozolomide or both. These TCRs come from a man aged 45 to 65 with glioma. CDR3s leave out the opening cysteine and the closing phenylalanine or tryptophan. Each record gives: J gene, V gene, clone size, CDR3 protein. Clone sizes are given selectively: once, few, many, or a class where the clone is expanded.

TRBJ2-5	TRBV7-2	-	ASSFQRGAGETQY
TRBJ1-4	TRBV9	-	ASSVATARNEKLF
TRBJ1-5	TRBV7-8	-	ASNPFKGLVSGQPQH
TRBJ2-3	TRBV9	-	ASSAAGALDTQY
TRBJ1-5	TRBV19	-	ASRLGTGDQPQH
TRBJ2-5	TRBV4-3	-	ASSQEIGRGETQY
TRBJ2-2	TRBV7-9	-	ASSPTVTGELF
TRBJ2-2	TRBV5-1	-	ASSRSRGTNTGELF
TRBJ2-7	TRBV29-1	-	SVFYREGEQY
TRBJ2-7	TRBV9	once	ASSVDGRTYEQY
TRBJ1-1	TRBV2	-	ASSVRERTEAF
TRBJ1-5	TRBV19	-	ASSTGRGQPQH
TRBJ1-1	TRBV28	-	ASSLGGTNTEAF
TRBJ1-5	TRBV7-8	-	ASSLERQRNQPQH
TRBJ1-2	TRBV7-2	-	ASSLSRDGYT
TRBJ2-2	TRBV6-1	-	ASTSGSGNTGELF
TRBJ2-5	TRBV5-1	once	ASSLGAAKETQY
TRBJ2-5	TRBV6-5	-	ASSPPGLGRETQY
TRBJ1-1	TRBV9	-	ASSPGHLNTEAF
TRBJ1-1	TRBV2	-	ASSRQGAGTEAF
TRBJ1-3	TRBV6-5	once	ASKLDSSGNTIY
TRBJ1-2	TRBV15	-	ATSFQGGEDYGYT
TRBJ1-5	TRBV2	-	ASSEATQGHQPQH
TRBJ1-5	TRBV7-2	-	ASGNLPHGEPQH
TRBJ2-1	TRBV6-5	-	ASRAQGEDEQF
TRBJ2-7	TRBV7-2	few	ASSLGGVTTYEQY
TRBJ1-1	TRBV11-1	-	ASSLIRGGGTEAF
TRBJ1-1	TRBV30	medium-sized	AWKQGLSRTEAF
TRBJ2-7	TRBV9	once	ASSVGVGGYEQY
TRBJ2-2	TRBV5-1	once	ASTPRQSGELF
TRBJ2-7	TRBV7-2	few	ASTLMGADYEQY
TRBJ1-1	TRBV2	-	ASTSGQGAAF
TRBJ1-1	TRBV18	-	ASSPGQDTEAF
TRBJ1-1	TRBV4-1	-	ASSQGQGRVNTEAF
TRBJ2-5	TRBV7-6	-	ASSLGRLAGTPMETQY
TRBJ2-2	TRBV25-1	-	ASSGLHGLNTGELF
TRBJ2-2	TRBV29-1	-	SVGQGATDTGELF
TRBJ2-3	TRBV9	once	ASSALAGGSTDTQY
TRBJ1-4	TRBV6-1	-	ASSELGSRKLF
TRBJ2-7	TRBV14	-	ASSQDRGQFYEQY
TRBJ1-1	TRBV6-5	once	ASSSRTGTTEAF
TRBJ1-5	TRBV7-2	-	ASRYTGDINQPQH
TRBJ1-1	TRBV5-1	-	ASSLGFGQGNTEAF
TRBJ1-3	TRBV9	-	ASSVEGGTSGNTIY
TRBJ2-2	TRBV7-2	-	ASSSPVNTGELF
TRBJ2-5	TRBV13	-	ASSLRDTEETQY